This T cell receptor (beta chain) was identified during a study of cytomegalovirus exposure and HLA in healthy donors. Broader study findings: One cluster of highly shared sequence variants probably arose as a sequencing artifact. Earlier analysis looked at TCR beta V segments, and most were productive about 87% or about 30% of the time. Follow-up analysis seemed to connect common viral pathogens with several of the most significant clusters identified. Reports showed the classifier diagnosing cytomegalovirus status with high specificity and sensitivity.

The CDR3 is made up of 15 amino acids. The germline CDR1 and CDR2 sequences are SNHLY and FYNNEI. Trimming cost V 6 bases and J 6 bases; bases outside gene matches: 12. As to this clone: Its target is unknown.

Researchers ran the PCR with 60 Vbeta and 13 Jbeta primers. Clones were sequenced by immunoSEQ multiplex PCR, and TCRdb holds only the in-frame ones, with some missing. The sample carries some 78,000 clones, roughly 72% recorded once. The sequence derives from a woman between 40 and 55 years old in good health and CMV-seropositive. The specimen sequenced was PBMCs. V gene TRBV2 combines with J gene TRBJ2-7, with 9 bases aligning to TRBD1. In DNA form, the CDR3 reads TGTGCCAGCAGCGCGACAGGGGGGATGTTGAGCGAGCAGTACTTC. Protein product: CASSATGGMLSEQYF. Full variable domain (outside the CDR3, taken from reference TRBV2 and TRBJ2-7): EPEVTQTPSHQVTQMGQEVILRCVPISNHLYFYWYRQILGQKVEFLVSFYNNEISEKSEIFDDQFSVERPDGSNFTLKIRSTKLEDSAMYFCASSATGGMLSEQYFGPGTRLTVT.